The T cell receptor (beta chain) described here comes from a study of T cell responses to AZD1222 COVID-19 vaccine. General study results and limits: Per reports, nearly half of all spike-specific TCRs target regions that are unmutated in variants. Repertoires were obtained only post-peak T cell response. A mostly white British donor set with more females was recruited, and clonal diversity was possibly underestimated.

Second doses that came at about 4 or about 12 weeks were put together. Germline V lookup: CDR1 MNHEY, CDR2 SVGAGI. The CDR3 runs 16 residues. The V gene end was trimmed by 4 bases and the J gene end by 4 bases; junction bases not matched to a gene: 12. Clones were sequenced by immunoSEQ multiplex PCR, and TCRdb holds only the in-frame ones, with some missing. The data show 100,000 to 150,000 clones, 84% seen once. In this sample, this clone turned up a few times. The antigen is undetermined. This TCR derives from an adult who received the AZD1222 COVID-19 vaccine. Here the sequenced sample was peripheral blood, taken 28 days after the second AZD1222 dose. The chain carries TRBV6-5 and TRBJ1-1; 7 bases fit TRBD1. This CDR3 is CASSSRQGSVRTEAFF. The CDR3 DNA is TGTGCCAGCAGTTCTCGACAGGGTAGCGTCCGCACTGAAGCTTTCTTT.